This paragraph reports one T cell receptor beta chain. This record comes from a study of blood T cell repertoires in COVID-19. In the study overall: The United States, Italy and Spain supplied acute and convalescent COVID-19 samples. T cells, B-cell-depleted T cells, or PBMCs supplied cDNA or gDNA.

Profiled with immunoSEQ multiplex PCR; TCRdb holds only in-frame clones, not every one. The table has 100,000 to 150,000 clones, 70% to 90% seen once. The CDR3 covers 17 residues. Germline V gives CDR1 SGHVS, CDR2 FQNEAQ. Trimming removed 5 bases from V and 4 bases from J, with 20 bases in between. The sequence was collected from a woman aged 45-60 years with acute or convalescent COVID-19. This rearrangement joins TRBV7-8 to TRBJ2-2; possible D gene TRBD1, 6 bases. Sequencing was carried out using peripheral blood. CDR3 sequence: CASSPRFTGKSTGELFF. The CDR3, as DNA: TGTGCCAGCAGCCCTCGCTTCACAGGGAAGAGCACCGGGGAGCTGTTTTTT. The full variable domain, completed using reference TRBV7-8 and TRBJ2-2, is GAGVSQSPRYKVAKRGQDVALRCDPISGHVSLFWYQQALGQGPEFLTYFQNEAQLDKSGLPSDRFFAERPEGSVSTLKIQRTQQEDSAVYLCASSPRFTGKSTGELFFGEGSRLTVL.